The source of this T cell receptor (beta chain) is a study of T cell responses to AZD1222 COVID-19 vaccine (dated by TCRdb to the early 2020s). In terms of the full investigation: TCR sequencing covered 230 or so trial participants: 200 to 210 given two doses of AZD1222 and about 26 given two doses of MenACWY control vaccine. Trial participants were enrolled into age subgroups of 18-55, 56-69 and 70-plus years, which contained around 150, 29 and 61 TCR-sequenced participants, respectively.

The sample's time point, from its label and the paper: about 28 days (+/-7) after the second vaccine dose. AZD1222 recipients given second doses at about 4 weeks or at about 12 weeks were pooled, since spike-specific TCR depth and breadth were not found to differ between the two schedules. Vaccinee samples were obtained from the UK trials COV001 and COV002, which included a single-blind randomized controlled phase 2/3 trial of AZD1222 (ChAdOx1 nCoV-19) in healthy adults. For TCRbeta chain sequencing, PBMC samples were collected from trial participants at day 0 and at day 28 after the second dose. On the study overall, not on this receptor specifically: Only five or six AZD1222 recipients were SARS-CoV-2 seropositive at baseline, limiting conclusions about previously exposed vaccinees. A significant rise in spike-specific TCR breadth and depth was observed after two AZD1222 doses relative to day 0 and relative to MenACWY recipients. The 56-69-year group was small, and its depth increase did not reach significance, likely because of low power. Participants were mostly white British and included more females than males, and it was suggested by the authors that clonal diversity may have been underestimated. Because no day 14 peak-response samples were available, the repertoires could be characterized only after the peak T cell response. Nearly half of unique spike-specific TCRs reportedly recognized epitopes outside regions mutated in the B.1.351 and B.1.1.7 variants. The whole spike protein was spanned by vaccine-associated CD4 TCRs, and dominant responses were seen in regions 160-218 and 743-854.

Turning to this clone: No cognate antigen has been identified for it. Per-nucleotide qualities are absent, and no much larger clonotype sits a single base away.

The CDR3 regions of human TCRbeta chains were analyzed by immunosequencing. On the authors' methods: TCRs in the repertoires were matched against a reference library of SARS-CoV-2-specific TCRs that had been generated with the MIRA antigen-specificity platform. Breadth was defined as the fraction of unique TCRs that were SARS-CoV-2-associated, and depth was defined as the fraction of total T cells that were SARS-CoV-2-associated. Each spike-specific TCR was assigned to its reactive spike region and to a CD4 or CD8 class using the MIRA data. Log10-transformed breadth and depth values were compared by one-way ANOVA with Sidak's multiple comparisons tests. TCRdb took over this immuneACCESS table, retaining in-frame rearrangements with V and J assigned. Such tables are incomplete; in checked studies, under half of the missing clones stem from an unresolved V gene, and the remainder is unexplained. V and J calls and clone size come straight from that table; D and trimming were deduced from the DNA. This sample is represented by some 130,000 clones; about 88% of them were singletons. The ten largest make up approximately 9.4% of the sample.

Sequences were derived from peripheral blood, sampled 28 days after the second AZD1222 dose. The receptor comes from an adult who received the AZD1222 COVID-19 vaccine.

The CDR3 here reads CASSILREWGYGYTF. The bases are TGTGCCAGTAGTATCCTTAGGGAATGGGGCTATGGCTACACCTTC. The chain is made from TRBV19 and TRBJ1-2, with the D gene not clear enough to name. The CDR3 holds 15 amino acids from the cysteine to the phenylalanine. The entry retains the CDR3 DNA only, 45 bases that are in frame from base 1. The CDR1 and CDR2 encoded by the germline V gene (reference sequence) are LNHDA and SQIVND. Trimming takes 3 bases from V and 4 bases from J, and the germline ends sit 15 bases apart.